This T cell receptor beta chain was recovered during a study of cytomegalovirus exposure and HLA in healthy donors. Only in-frame clones appear in the TCRdb table, and some are missing; sequencing was by immunoSEQ multiplex PCR. The sample holds a few hundred thousand clones, around 80% seen once. This clone showed up just a few times. Its antigen remains unidentified. Findings and limits, study-wide: High specificity and sensitivity for cytomegalovirus status were reported for the classifier. CMV antigen specificity of a few CMV-associated chains was confirmed in vitro.

The CDR3 loop spans 12 amino acids. Trimming shortened V by 1 base and J by 2 bases, and 0 bases separated the two germline ends. Germline CDR1 and CDR2: MGHDK and SYGVNS. The TCR sequence derives from a woman in her 30s in good health and CMV-seropositive. The chain uses TRBV25-1 and TRBJ2-1; D is uncertain. Sequenced sample: PBMCs. CDR3 DNA: TGTGCCAGCAGTGAATCCTACAATGAGCAGTTCTTC. Amino acids: CASSESYNEQFF.